This T cell receptor (beta chain) was identified in a study of response to subunit inactivated influenza vaccine. In its sample, this clonotype was seen a few times. CDR1 and CDR2 (germline): SGHRS, YFSETQ. This CDR3 has 15 residues. With 0 bases clipped from V and 7 bases from J, the junction kept 7 bases outside the gene matches. TCRdb fed the RT-PCR reads into MiXCR, producing one record per CDR3 protein. There are about half a million distinct CDR3 sequences in the sample; approximately 11% occur only once, and about 12% lies in the top ten. This sequence was found in a man aged 50 or older who received an inactivated influenza vaccine. This sequence joins TRBV5-1 and TRBJ2-7, with 10 bases identical to TRBD2. Sequences were derived from PBMCs from blood, sampled about 40 days after vaccination. The CDR3 spells CASSLGTSGHPEQYF. CDR3 bases: TGCGCCAGCAGCTTGGGGACTAGCGGTCACCCGGAGCAGTACTTC.